This record concerns one T cell receptor (beta chain) sequence. This clone was picked up one time. The antigen this receptor binds is unknown. No much larger clonotype is one base removed from it; base qualities were not supplied. Healthy HIV-negative adults with no recently reported acute infections or vaccinations were included as donors. Only Caucasian adults living in Nashville, Tennessee, USA were represented among the donors. CD4+ T cells were enriched by magnetic negative selection, after which naive cells were positively selected on CD45RA and the negative fraction was taken as the memory subset. Blood was collected by leukapheresis, and PBMCs were isolated by Ficoll-Histopaque density gradient centrifugation and then cryopreserved in liquid nitrogen vapor phase. Analytical flow cytometry was used to check the purity and quantity of every magnetically sorted T cell population. Genomic DNA was isolated from each sorted fraction and quantified by UV absorbance on a Nanodrop 2000c.

Reading from cysteine to phenylalanine, the CDR3 counts 17 amino acids. Only CDR3 DNA remains: 51 bases, in frame from the first base. Clipping removes 5 bases from V and 2 bases from J, with 11 as the unmatched junction base count. The germline V gene encodes CDR1 LNHDA and CDR2 SQIVND (reference sequence). Using the deep immunoSEQ assay, multiplex PCR amplified TCR CDR3 regions from genomic DNA. Extracted genomic DNA from each cell subset was distributed evenly across all wells of several immunoSEQ 96-well plates, and each plate was treated as a replicate. For sorted subsets, each replicate PCR was loaded with about 0.2 ug genomic DNA, equivalent to 30,000 or so T cell genomes. Purified libraries were quantified with a Qubit 3.0 fluorometer, sized on a Bioanalyzer 2100, and re-quantified with the KAPA Library Quantification kit. Every immunoSEQ 96-well plate was sequenced on a dedicated single-read 150-cycle Illumina NextSeq 550 flow cell. Per the authors' processing: Because only junctional sequences without quality scores were contained in the immunoSEQ output, filtering matching that applied to full-length reads could not be performed. Sequences were annotated with PyIR, a Python wrapper for IgBLAST v1.9, and V/J genes and CDR3 were assigned using IMGT germline references. Reads with weak V/J assignments (E-value above 1e-6), missing CDR3, stop codons, out-of-frame junctions, or ambiguous translated residues were removed. V3J clonotypes were defined by identical inferred V gene, J gene, and CDR3 amino acid sequence. Percentage overlap between repertoires was computed as shared unique clonotypes divided by the size of the smaller repertoire. Repertoire richness was assessed with RTK rarefaction, the Chao1 estimator, and Recon v2.1 estimates of unobserved clonotypes. Generation probabilities for all TCRbeta clonotypes obtained by the gDNA method from a handful of donors were computed using OLGA. In its TCRdb copy, this immuneACCESS table keeps in-frame sequences only and misses some clones. Where compared with another copy, unresolved V genes explain less than half of these, and the others have no known cause. That table is the source of V, J and clone size, and D and trimming were worked out from the DNA. This sample has about 2.4 million clones in its table, and 93% of those were observed once. Of the sample, more than 0.35% falls within the top ten clones.

The data were obtained in a study of shared clonotypes between healthy human individuals (dated by TCRdb to 2020 to 2022). General notes on the study: The cohort included a few men and a couple of women between 18 and 49 years of age. For each donor, CD4 naive and CD4 memory were each given three plates, CD8 naive was given two plates, and CD8 memory was given one plate. To estimate repertoire size and how much clonotypes are shared between individuals, the study performed deep sequencing of blood TCR repertoires from about five healthy adults. Libraries were prepared and TCR repertoires were sequenced by different laboratories using diverse techniques, in order to increase sequencing depth and limit assay-specific biases. Each donor's leukapheresis produced roughly between about 0.9 and 9.5 billion PBMCs.

What the study reported, not specific to this receptor: Sampling was restricted to blood, and TCR repertoires in tissues likely differ from the TCR repertoires found in blood. Pairwise subsampling indicated that sequencing depth was expected to affect the degree of clonotype sharing among donors. The small number of donors limited the genetic and exposure-history diversity represented. Even with the large sequencing depth, rarefaction of the sorted-subset datasets indicated that sequencing was incomplete. Naive subsets generally had larger estimated clonotype richness than memory subsets did. Sharing across a few donors was observed for around 5% of naive CD4, about 3.2% of naive CD8, 2.3% of memory CD4, and roughly 0.4% of memory CD8 clonotypes. Higher generation probabilities were observed for clonotypes shared by all four sorted-subset donors than for non-shared clonotypes.

Sequencing input: naive CD4+ T cells from PBMCs. The label giving this sample's cell subset or site can be read as: CD45RA+ positively selected. The receptor was derived from a man between 18 and 29 years old in good health. Some clones in this sample may be carry-over from other donors' samples. The chain is encoded by TRBV19 joined to TRBJ1-5; TRBD1 matches 8 bases in the middle. The CDR3 amino acid sequence is: CASSPPHPGGGNQPQHF. The nucleotide sequence reads TGTGCCAGTAGTCCCCCCCACCCAGGGGGCGGCAATCAGCCCCAGCATTTT.